The 21 T cell receptor beta chains below all came from one sample that was sequenced in a study of regulatory T cells in long-lasting Graves disease. Library construction for TCR beta used iRepertoire HTBI primers and Arm-PCR of CDR3 regions. A single record per CDR3 protein comes from TCRdb applying MiXCR to the multiplex PCR reads. The sample comprises roughly 440,000 distinct CDR3 sequences, 15% to 20% of which are singletons, and around 23% rests with the top ten. Time point of the sample: newly diagnosed GD, antithyroid drugs for less than 3 months. PBMCs were the source of the RNA used for TCR sequencing. The same sample was also studied in work on T cells in Graves' hyperthyroidism and ophthalmopathy.

The material sequenced was peripheral blood mononuclear cells (PBMCs), taken at new diagnosis, from a patient treated with antithyroid drugs. The receptors originated from a woman aged 18-29 years with Graves disease.

This clonotype was detected ten times or more. This chain joins TRBV5-1 and TRBJ2-7, with TRBD1 matching 8 bases. The CDR3 totals 12 residues. V lost 3 bases, J lost 7 bases, and 3 bases stayed unmatched. CDR1 is SGHRS and CDR2 is YFSETQ in the germline V gene. In nucleotides, the CDR3 is TGCGCCAGCAGCTCCACAGGGGGAGAGCAGTACTTC. Translation gives CASSSTGGEQYF.

The chain couples TRBV10-3 to TRBJ2-7; D remains ambiguous. The CDR3 sequence is 11 residues long. The germline V gene encodes CDR1 ENHRY and CDR2 SYGVKD. V gave up 0 bases and J gave up 10 bases, with 7 bases separating them. The CDR3 DNA reads as TGTGCCATCAGTGAGTCTACGAGCCAGTACTTC. Protein sequence: CAISESTSQYF.

V usage is TRBV5-5 and J usage is TRBJ2-3; a possible D gene is TRBD2 (6 bases). This CDR3 region has 14 residues. The ends were cut back, 7 bases at V and 3 bases at J, with 15 bases in the middle. Germline assignment: CDR1 SGHKS and CDR2 YYEKEE (reference sequence). CDR3 nucleotides: TGTGCCAGCCCTGGGCCAGCGGGTACAGATACGCAGTATTTT. As protein: CASPGPAGTDTQYF.

The rearrangement uses TRBV11-3 and TRBJ2-2; the D gene could be TRBD1 or TRBD2 (5 bases each). The CDR3 totals 15 residues. V was cut by 5 bases and J by 6 bases, with 16 bases left in between. In germline, CDR1 is SGHNT, CDR2 YENEEA. This CDR3 is CASSAPGPRSGELFF. CDR3 nucleotides: TGTGCCAGCAGCGCCCCGGGACCTCGGTCCGGGGAGCTGTTTTTT.

This clonotype came up a few times. The chain joins TRBV7-9 to TRBJ2-7; TRBD2 matches at 7 bases. The ends lost 1 base at V and 5 bases at J; junction bases unmatched: 5. The germline V gene encodes CDR1 SEHNR and CDR2 FQNEAQ (reference sequence). CDR3 length equals 14 residues. The CDR3 region has the DNA TGTGCCAGCAGCTTAGATTGGACTAGTAACGAGCAGTACTTC. As protein: CASSLDWTSNEQYF.

CDR3 nucleotide sequence: TGCGCCAGCAGCCAAGGGGCTGGATCGTACTACGAGCAGTACTTC. It encodes CASSQGAGSYYEQYF. The V call is TRBV4-1, the J call TRBJ2-7; no definite D call. There are 15 residues in the CDR3. Germline V CDR1 and CDR2: MGHRA, YSYEKL. Trimming removed 1 base from V and 3 bases from J, with 13 bases in between.

The rearrangement joins TRBV20-1 to TRBJ2-1; D is uncertain. Trimming cost V 4 bases and J 0 bases, with 13 bases left between them. The length of the CDR3 is 15 residues. Germline V gives CDR1 DFQATT, CDR2 SNEGSKA (reference sequence). The CDR3 spells CSAINTETSYNEQFF. CDR3 coding DNA: TGCAGTGCTATAAATACCGAAACCTCCTACAATGAGCAGTTCTTC.

This clonotype came up many times. The chain is built from TRBV5-1 and TRBJ2-1; 8 nucleotides agree with TRBD1. Germline values: CDR1 SGHRS, CDR2 YFSETQ. CDR3 size: 12 residues. Losses at the gene ends were 4 bases for V and 12 bases for J; bases not matched to a gene: 6. The CDR3 nucleotides read TGCGCCAGCAGCAGGGACAGGCTGGGGCAGTTCTTC. Translating gives CASSRDRLGQFF.

This clonotype has at least ten counts. CDR3: CASTPTGPNSYEQYF. The DNA of the CDR3 is TGTGCCAGCACTCCGACAGGACCCAACTCCTACGAGCAGTACTTC. The J gene is TRBJ2-7, the V gene TRBV27, with a possible D match to TRBD1 (6 bases). The CDR3 totals 15 residues. V lost 7 bases to trimming and J lost 0 bases, with 16 bases between them. Germline V lookup: CDR1 MNHEY, CDR2 SMNVEV (reference sequence).

The chain links TRBV15 to TRBJ2-5; D uncertain. The CDR3 is 16 amino acids. Germline V lookup: CDR1 LNHNV, CDR2 YYDKDF (reference sequence). V was pared by 0 bases and J by 0 bases, with 11 bases between. CDR3 residues: CATSRDVGRHQETQYF. In DNA, the CDR3 is TGTGCCACCAGCAGAGATGTCGGACGCCACCAAGAGACCCAGTACTTC.

This clonotype showed up many times. The chain uses TRBV7-9 and TRBJ2-3, with D possibly called TRBD1 or TRBD2 (5 bases each). From germline, CDR1 is SEHNR and CDR2 FQNEAQ (reference sequence). The germline V and J ends were trimmed by 5 bases and 0 bases, with 21 bases remaining between them. The CDR3 covers 18 residues. The CDR3 spells CASSPTLPPGPSTDTQYF. The CDR3 DNA reads TGTGCCAGCAGCCCGACCCTCCCTCCGGGACCAAGCACAGATACGCAGTATTTT.

V gene TRBV7-9 combines with J gene TRBJ1-2, with a weak D call TRBD1 (5 bases). Trimming removed 4 bases at V and 6 bases at J, with 15 bases between. The CDR3 extends over 14 amino acids. Germline lookup yields CDR1 SEHNR and CDR2 FQNEAQ (reference sequence). The DNA for the CDR3 is TGTGCCAGCAGCTGGAGCGGGGCCGCGGATGGCTACACCTTC. This sequence encodes CASSWSGAADGYTF.

Worth noting for this clonotype: A much more abundant neighbour one base away suggests this may be a read error. The CDR3 carries no conserved terminal phenylalanine or tryptophan, so it likely arises from a read error. The chain is built from TRBV7-8 and TRBJ1-1, with D unresolved. Trimming took off 3 bases at V and 7 bases at J, with 15 bases between the two ends. The CDR3 is made up of 14 amino acids. Germline assignment: CDR1 SGHVS and CDR2 FQNEAQ. Here the CDR3 reads CASSFFLIPGEAFL. As DNA, the CDR3 is TGTGCCAGCAGCTTCTTCCTAATACCAGGTGAAGCTTTCTTA.

The chain has TRBV6-1 and TRBJ2-7; 13 nucleotides align to TRBD2. V was pared by 8 bases and J by 2 bases, with 6 bases of the junction left unmatched. There are 15 residues in the CDR3. The germline CDR1 and CDR2 sequences are MNHNS and SASEGT. The CDR3 bases are TGTGCCAGCGAGAAACTAGCGGGAGGGCCCTACGAGCAGTACTTC. Amino acid sequence: CASEKLAGGPYEQYF.

This clonotype showed up many times. J is TRBJ2-3 and V is TRBV6-1, with D uncertain. CDR1 is MNHNS, CDR2 SASEGT, per germline. The CDR3 extends over 16 amino acids. Trimming stripped 2 bases from V and 1 base from J, with 13 bases between. This chain's CDR3 is CASSEHYNGGTDTQYF. CDR3 DNA sequence: TGTGCCAGCAGTGAACACTACAATGGGGGCACAGATACGCAGTATTTT.

The chain carries TRBV9 and TRBJ1-5; D is possibly TRBD1 (5 bases). The CDR3 length is 14 residues. Trimming pared 2 bases from V and 5 bases from J, leaving 11 bases between. CDR1 is SGDLS and CDR2 is YYNGEE in the germline V gene. The CDR3, as DNA: TGTGCCAGCAGCGTGGGGGGTTGGGATCAGCCCCAGCATTTT. It is translated as CASSVGGWDQPQHF.

This clonotype has only a few counts. The rearrangement joins TRBV15 to TRBJ1-1; tentative D call: TRBD1 (5 bases). CDR3 size: 17 residues. Trimming left V 1 base short and J 0 bases short, with 15 bases between. Germline CDR1 LNHNV, CDR2 YYDKDF (reference sequence). The CDR3 protein is CATSRAAGSMMNTEAFF. The CDR3 nucleotides are TGTGCCACCAGCAGAGCGGCAGGGAGTATGATGAACACTGAAGCTTTCTTT.

This clonotype was counted ten times or more. This sequence joins TRBV6-2 or TRBV6-3 and TRBJ2-7; 7 nucleotides match TRBD1. The CDR3 covers 15 residues. Germline V gene data show CDR1 as MNHEY and CDR2 as SVGEGT. V trimming: 2 bases; J trimming: 4 bases; junction bases outside the gene matches: 8. Here the CDR3 DNA reads TGTGCCAGCAGTTACATGGCAGGGGGATTATACGAGCAGTACTTC. It specifies CASSYMAGGLYEQYF.

The chain carries TRBV20-1 and TRBJ2-3, with 9 bases aligning to TRBD2. This CDR3 spans 14 amino acids. Germline V gives CDR1 DFQATT, CDR2 SNEGSKA (reference sequence). V was clipped by 0 bases and J by 8 bases; unmatched bases: 6. DNA for the CDR3: TGCAGTGCTAGAGAATCCTATAGCGGGAGTACGCAGTATTTT. Amino acid sequence: CSARESYSGSTQYF.

This clonotype was seen repeatedly, ten times or more. The V and J genes are TRBV12-3 or TRBV12-4 and TRBJ1-5; tentative D call: TRBD1 (5 bases). V lost 5 bases to trimming and J lost 10 bases, with 18 bases between them. This CDR3 spans 14 amino acids. CDR3: CASSPSGSINPQHF. The CDR3 DNA follows: TGTGCCAGCAGTCCCTCAGGGTCAATCAATCCCCAGCATTTT.

This clonotype was observed many times. The V gene is TRBV15, the J gene TRBJ2-5, with D unclear. The CDR3 loop spans 13 amino acids. V lost 1 base, J lost 2 bases, and 5 bases lay in between. Germline lookup yields CDR1 LNHNV and CDR2 YYDKDF (reference sequence). CDR3 in amino acids: CATSRGAQETQYF. The CDR3 DNA sequence: TGTGCCACCAGCAGAGGGGCGCAAGAGACCCAGTACTTC.